This TCR beta chain is from a study of long-term antiretroviral therapy in people with HIV. Findings of the study overall: Upon ART, diversity increased but remained lower than transplant donor controls.

Investigators performed immunoSEQ version v3.0 at survey level. The protocol was immunoSEQ multiplex PCR, while the TCRdb copy is restricted to in-frame clones and leaves out a portion. This table has around 6,500 clones, 80% to 90% appearing once. Comment on this clone: Its specificity is not known.

No donor had fewer than one pre-ART PBMC sample or fewer than two post-ART PBMC samples. The TCR sequence derives from a woman in her fifties or sixties with HIV. Sequenced here: unsorted PBMCs, sampled 3.7 years after starting antiretroviral therapy.

This CDR3 is CASTLRGGSNQPQHF. The CDR3 DNA reads as TGTGCCAGTACCCTCCGCGGGGGAAGCAATCAGCCCCAGCATTTT. The V and J genes are TRBV19 and TRBJ1-5, with a possible D match to TRBD1 (5 bases). V shed 7 bases and J shed 1 base, with 14 bases lying between them. The CDR3 consists of 15 residues. Per germline, CDR1 LNHDA and CDR2 SQIVND (reference sequence).